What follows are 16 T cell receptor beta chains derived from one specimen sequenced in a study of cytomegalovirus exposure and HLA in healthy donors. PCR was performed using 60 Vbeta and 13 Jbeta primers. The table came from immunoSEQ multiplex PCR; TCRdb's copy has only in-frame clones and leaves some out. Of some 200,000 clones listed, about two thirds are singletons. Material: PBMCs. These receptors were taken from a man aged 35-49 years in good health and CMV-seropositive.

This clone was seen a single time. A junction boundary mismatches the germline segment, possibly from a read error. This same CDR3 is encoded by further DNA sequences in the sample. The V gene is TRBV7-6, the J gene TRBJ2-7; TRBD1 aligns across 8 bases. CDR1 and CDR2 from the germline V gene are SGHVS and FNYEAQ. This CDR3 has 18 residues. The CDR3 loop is CASSFWEWAGGRIDEQYF. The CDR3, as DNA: TGCGCCAGCAGCTTCTGGGAATGGGCAGGGGGCAGAATCGACGAGCAGTACTTC.

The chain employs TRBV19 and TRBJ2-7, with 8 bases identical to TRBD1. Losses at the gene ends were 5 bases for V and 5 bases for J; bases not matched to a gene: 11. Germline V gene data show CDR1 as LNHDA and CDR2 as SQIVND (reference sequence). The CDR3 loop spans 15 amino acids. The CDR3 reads CASSPWDRIGDEQYF. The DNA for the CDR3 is TGTGCCAGTAGTCCCTGGGACAGGATCGGGGACGAGCAGTACTTC.

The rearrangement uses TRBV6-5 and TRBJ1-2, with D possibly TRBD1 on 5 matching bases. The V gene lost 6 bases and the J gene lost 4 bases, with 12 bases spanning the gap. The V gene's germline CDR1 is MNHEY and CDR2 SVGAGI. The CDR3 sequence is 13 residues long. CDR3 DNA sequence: TGTGCCAGCAGCCCTAGACAGATCTATGGCTACACCTTC. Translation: CASSPRQIYGYTF.

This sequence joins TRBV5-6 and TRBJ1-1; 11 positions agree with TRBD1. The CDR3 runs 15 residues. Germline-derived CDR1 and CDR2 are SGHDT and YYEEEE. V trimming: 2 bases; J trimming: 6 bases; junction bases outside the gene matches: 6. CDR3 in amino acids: CASSFGVDRGPEAFF. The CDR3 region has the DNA TGTGCCAGCAGCTTCGGCGTGGACAGGGGGCCTGAAGCTTTCTTT.

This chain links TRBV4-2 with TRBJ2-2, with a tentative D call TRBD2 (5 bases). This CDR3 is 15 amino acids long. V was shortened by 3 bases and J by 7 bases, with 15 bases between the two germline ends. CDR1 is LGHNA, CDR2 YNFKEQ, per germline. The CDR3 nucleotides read TGTGCCAGCAGCCACCCTGAGGACCGGGGCGGGGAGCTGTTTTTT. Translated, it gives CASSHPEDRGGELFF.

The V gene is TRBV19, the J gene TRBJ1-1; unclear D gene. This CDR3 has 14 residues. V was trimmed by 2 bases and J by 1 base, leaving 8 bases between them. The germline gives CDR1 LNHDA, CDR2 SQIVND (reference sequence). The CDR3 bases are TGTGCCAGTAGTATACCCCGCGAGAACACTGAAGCTTTCTTT. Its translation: CASSIPRENTEAFF.

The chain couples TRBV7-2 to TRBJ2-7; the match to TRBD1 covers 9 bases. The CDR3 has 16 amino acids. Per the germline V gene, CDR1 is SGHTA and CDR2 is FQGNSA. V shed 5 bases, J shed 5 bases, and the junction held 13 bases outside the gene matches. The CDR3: CASSLVVGQGNHEQYF. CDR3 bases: TGTGCCAGCAGCCTCGTTGTGGGACAGGGTAACCACGAGCAGTACTTC.

This CDR3 is CASSRGQALGLEQYF. CDR3 nucleotides: TGTGCCAGCAGCCGGGGACAGGCCCTGGGGCTCGAGCAGTACTTC. The chain links TRBV7-9 to TRBJ2-7, with TRBD1 matching over 8 bases. The germline gives CDR1 SEHNR, CDR2 FQNEAQ (reference sequence). The CDR3 consists of 15 residues. The trim removed 5 bases at V and 6 bases at J, leaving 12 bases unmatched.

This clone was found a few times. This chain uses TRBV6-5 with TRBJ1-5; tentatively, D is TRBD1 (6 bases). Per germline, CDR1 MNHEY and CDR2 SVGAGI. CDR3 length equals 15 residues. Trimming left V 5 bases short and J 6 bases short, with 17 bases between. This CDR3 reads CASSRLQGVGQPQHF. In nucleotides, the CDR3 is TGTGCCAGCAGTCGCTTACAGGGAGTAGGTCAGCCCCAGCATTTT.

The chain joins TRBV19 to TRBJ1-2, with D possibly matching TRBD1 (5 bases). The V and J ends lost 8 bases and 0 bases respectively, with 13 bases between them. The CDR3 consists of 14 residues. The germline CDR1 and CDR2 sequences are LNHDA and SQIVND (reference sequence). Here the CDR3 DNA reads TGTGCCAGTCATAGGGGCTCGACTAACTATGGCTACACCTTC. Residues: CASHRGSTNYGYTF.

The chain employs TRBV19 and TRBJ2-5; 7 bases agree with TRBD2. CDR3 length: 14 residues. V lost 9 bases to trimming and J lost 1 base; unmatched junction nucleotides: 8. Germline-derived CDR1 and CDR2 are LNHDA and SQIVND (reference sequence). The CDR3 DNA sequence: TGTGCCAGCAAGCCTGGCGGGGGCCAAGAGACCCAGTACTTC. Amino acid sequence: CASKPGGGQETQYF.

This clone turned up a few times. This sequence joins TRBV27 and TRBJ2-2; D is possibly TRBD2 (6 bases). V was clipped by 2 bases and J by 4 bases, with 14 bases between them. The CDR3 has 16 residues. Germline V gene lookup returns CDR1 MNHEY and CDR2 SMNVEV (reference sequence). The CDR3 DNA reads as TGTGCCAGCAGTTTACCCCTTACAGCGGGCACCGGGGAGCTGTTTTTT. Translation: CASSLPLTAGTGELFF.

CDR3 DNA sequence: TGTGCCATCAGTTCCACAGGGGTCCTTCGGAACACCGGGGAGCTGTTTTTT. Translated, it gives CAISSTGVLRNTGELFF. The V and J genes are TRBV10-3 and TRBJ2-2; TRBD1 matches 7 bases. Germline CDR1 and CDR2: ENHRY and SYGVKD. The CDR3 has 17 residues. Trimming took 5 bases from V and 1 from J; bases not matched to a gene: 10.

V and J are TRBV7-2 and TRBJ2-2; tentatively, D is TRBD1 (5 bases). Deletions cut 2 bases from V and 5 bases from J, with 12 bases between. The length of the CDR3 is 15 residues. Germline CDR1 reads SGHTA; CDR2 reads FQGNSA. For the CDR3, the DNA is TGTGCCAGCAGCTTATTAAGGGGTTATACCGGGGAGCTGTTTTTT. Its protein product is CASSLLRGYTGELFF.

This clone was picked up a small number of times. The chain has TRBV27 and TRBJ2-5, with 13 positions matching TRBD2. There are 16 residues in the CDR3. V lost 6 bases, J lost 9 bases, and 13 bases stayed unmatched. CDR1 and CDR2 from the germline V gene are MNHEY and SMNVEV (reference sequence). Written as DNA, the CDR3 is TGTGCCAGCAGCTCACAAGGGACTAGCGGGGCCTCGGCCCAGTACTTC. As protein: CASSSQGTSGASAQYF.

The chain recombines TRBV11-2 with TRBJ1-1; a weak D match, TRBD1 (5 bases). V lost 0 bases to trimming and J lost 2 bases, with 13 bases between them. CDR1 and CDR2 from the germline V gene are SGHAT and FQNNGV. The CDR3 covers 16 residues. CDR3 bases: TGTGCCAGCAGCTTAGATTCAGGGTTCAGCAACACTGAAGCTTTCTTT. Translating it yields CASSLDSGFSNTEAFF.